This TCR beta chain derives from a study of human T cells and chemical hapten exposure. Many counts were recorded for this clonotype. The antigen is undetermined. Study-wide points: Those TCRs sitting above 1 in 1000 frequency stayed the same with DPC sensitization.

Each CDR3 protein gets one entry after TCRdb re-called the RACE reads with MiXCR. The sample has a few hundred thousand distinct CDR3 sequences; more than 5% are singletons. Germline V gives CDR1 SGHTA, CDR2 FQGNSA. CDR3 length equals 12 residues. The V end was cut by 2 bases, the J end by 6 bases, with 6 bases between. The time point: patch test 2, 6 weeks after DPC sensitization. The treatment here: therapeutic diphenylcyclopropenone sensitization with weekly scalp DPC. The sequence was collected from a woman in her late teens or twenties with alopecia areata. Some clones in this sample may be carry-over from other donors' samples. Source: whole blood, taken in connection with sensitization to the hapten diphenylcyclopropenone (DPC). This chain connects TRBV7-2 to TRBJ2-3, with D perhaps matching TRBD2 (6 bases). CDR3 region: CTSSLSGDTQYF. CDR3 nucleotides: TGTACCAGCAGCTTAAGCGGGGATACGCAGTATTTT.